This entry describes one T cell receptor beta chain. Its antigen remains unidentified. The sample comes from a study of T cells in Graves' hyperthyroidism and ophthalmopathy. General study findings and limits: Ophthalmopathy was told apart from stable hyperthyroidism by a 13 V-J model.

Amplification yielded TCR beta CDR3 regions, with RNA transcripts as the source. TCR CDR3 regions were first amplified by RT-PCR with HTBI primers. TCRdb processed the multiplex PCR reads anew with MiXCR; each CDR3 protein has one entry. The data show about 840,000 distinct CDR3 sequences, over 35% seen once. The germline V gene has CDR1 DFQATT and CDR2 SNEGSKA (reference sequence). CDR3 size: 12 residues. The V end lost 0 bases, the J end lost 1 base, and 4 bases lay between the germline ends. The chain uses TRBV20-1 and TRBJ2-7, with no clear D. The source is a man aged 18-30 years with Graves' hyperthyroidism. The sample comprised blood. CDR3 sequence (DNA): TGCAGTGCTAGAGATGAATCCTACGAGCAGTACTTC. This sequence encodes CSARDESYEQYF.